Sequencing of this T cell receptor (beta chain) was carried out in a study of blood T cell repertoires in COVID-19. Original methodology: Nucleated cell number was recorded as an estimate derived from reference gene primer amplification. Measured with immunoSEQ multiplex PCR; TCRdb has only the in-frame clones, and not every one. V and J calls and clone size are those listed in that table; D and trimming were worked out from the DNA. The table has around 170,000 clones, 90% seen once; the top ten hold 0.5% to 0.55%. The germline V and J ends were trimmed by 7 bases and 4 bases, with 10 bases remaining between them. This CDR3 comprises 12 residues. Germline CDR1 reads SQVTM; CDR2 reads ANQGSEA.

Sequenced sample: peripheral blood. The chain carries TRBV29-1 and TRBJ2-2; D possibly corresponds to TRBD1 (6 bases). This TCR derives from a man aged 45-60 years with acute or convalescent COVID-19. CDR3 DNA: TGCAGCGGACAGGTTCCCACCGGGGAGCTGTTTTTT. The encoded protein is CSGQVPTGELFF.